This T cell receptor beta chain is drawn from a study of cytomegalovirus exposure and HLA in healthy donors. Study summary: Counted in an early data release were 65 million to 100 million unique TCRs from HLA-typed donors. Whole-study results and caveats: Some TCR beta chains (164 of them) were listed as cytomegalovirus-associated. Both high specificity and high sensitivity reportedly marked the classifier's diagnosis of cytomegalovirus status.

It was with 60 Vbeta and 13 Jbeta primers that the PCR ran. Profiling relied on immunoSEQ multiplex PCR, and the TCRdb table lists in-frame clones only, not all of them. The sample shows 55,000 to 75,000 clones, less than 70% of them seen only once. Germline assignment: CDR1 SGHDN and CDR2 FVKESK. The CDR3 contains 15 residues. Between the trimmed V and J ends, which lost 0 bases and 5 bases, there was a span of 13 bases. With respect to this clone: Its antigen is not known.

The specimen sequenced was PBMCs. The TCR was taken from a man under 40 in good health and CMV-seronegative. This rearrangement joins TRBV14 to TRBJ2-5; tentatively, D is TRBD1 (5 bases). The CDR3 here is CASSQETGYGETQYF. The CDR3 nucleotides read TGTGCCAGCAGCCAAGAAACAGGCTATGGGGAGACCCAGTACTTC.